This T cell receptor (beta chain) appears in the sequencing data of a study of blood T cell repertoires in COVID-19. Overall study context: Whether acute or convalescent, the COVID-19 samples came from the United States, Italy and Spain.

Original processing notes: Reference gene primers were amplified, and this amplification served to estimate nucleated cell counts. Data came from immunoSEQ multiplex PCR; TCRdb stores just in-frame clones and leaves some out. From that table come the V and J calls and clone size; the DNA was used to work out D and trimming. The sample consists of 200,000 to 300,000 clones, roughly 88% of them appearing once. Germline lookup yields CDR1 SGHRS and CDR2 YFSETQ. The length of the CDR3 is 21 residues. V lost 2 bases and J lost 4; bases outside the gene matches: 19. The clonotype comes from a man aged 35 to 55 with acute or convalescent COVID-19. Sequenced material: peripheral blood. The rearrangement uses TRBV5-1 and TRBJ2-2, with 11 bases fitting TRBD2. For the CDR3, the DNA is TGCGCCAGCAGCTTCCGGGGGCTAGCGGGAGGCCAGACGGTGGGCACCGGGGAGCTGTTTTTT. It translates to CASSFRGLAGGQTVGTGELFF.